This record covers a single T cell receptor beta chain. The antigen remains unidentified. Primers: 60 Vbeta forward and 13 Jbeta reverse. Using immunoSEQ multiplex PCR, the repertoire was profiled, and TCRdb retains in-frame clones only, with some absent. The repertoire holds 65,000 to 70,000 clones, with around 68% as singletons. The sample belongs to a study of cytomegalovirus exposure and HLA in healthy donors. About the research overall: Some 85 million unique TCRs, all from HLA-typed donors, were included in an early release of the data. Findings of the study overall: Earlier analysis yielded a pattern in which most TCR beta V segments were productive about 87% or about 30% of the time. A few V segments could not be told apart, such as TRBV6-2 and TRBV6-3, and were left out.

CDR1 is SGHRS, CDR2 YFSETQ, per germline. This CDR3 is built from 16 residues. The V and J ends lost 4 bases and 2 bases respectively, with 15 bases between them. V gene TRBV5-1 combines with J gene TRBJ2-2; D may be TRBD1 (6 bases). Sequences were obtained from PBMCs. This clonotype was obtained from a woman aged 25 to 45 in good health and CMV-seronegative. In DNA, the CDR3 is TGCGCCAGCAGCAGGGGGTCCCCTATCAACACCGGGGAGCTGTTTTTT. Translating it yields CASSRGSPINTGELFF.